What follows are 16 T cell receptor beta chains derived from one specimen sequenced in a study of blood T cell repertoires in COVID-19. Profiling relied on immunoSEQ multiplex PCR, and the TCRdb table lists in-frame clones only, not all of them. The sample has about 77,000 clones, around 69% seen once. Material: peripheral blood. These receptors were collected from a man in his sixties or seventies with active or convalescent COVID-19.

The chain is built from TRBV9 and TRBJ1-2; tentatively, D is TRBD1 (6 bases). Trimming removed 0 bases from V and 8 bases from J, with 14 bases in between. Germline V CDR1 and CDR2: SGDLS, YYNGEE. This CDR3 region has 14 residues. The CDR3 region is CASSVGQARLGYTF. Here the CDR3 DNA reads TGTGCCAGCAGCGTAGGACAGGCGAGGTTGGGCTACACCTTC.

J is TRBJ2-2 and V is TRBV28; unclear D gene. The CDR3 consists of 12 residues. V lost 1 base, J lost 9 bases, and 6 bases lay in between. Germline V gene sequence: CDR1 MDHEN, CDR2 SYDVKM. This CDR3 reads CASSLFLRELFF. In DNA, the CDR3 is TGTGCCAGCAGTTTATTCCTTAGGGAGCTGTTTTTT. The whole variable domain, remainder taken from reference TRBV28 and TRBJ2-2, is DVKVTQSSRYLVKRTGEKVFLECVQDMDHENMFWYRQDPGLGLRLIYFSYDVKMKEKGDIPEGYSVSREKKERFSLILESASTNQTSMYLCASSLFLRELFFGEGSRLTVL.

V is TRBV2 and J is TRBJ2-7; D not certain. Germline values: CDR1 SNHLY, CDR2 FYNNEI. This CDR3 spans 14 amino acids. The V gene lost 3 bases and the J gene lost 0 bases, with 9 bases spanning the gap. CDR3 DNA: TGTGCCAGCAGTGATCCCCTAATCTCCTACGAGCAGTACTTC. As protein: CASSDPLISYEQYF.

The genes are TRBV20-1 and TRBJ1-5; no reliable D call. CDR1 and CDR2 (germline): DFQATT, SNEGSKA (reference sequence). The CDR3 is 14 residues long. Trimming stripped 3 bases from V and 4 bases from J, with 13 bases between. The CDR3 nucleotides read TGCAGTGCTAGTCAGGAAAGGATGAATCAGCCCCAGCATTTT. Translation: CSASQERMNQPQHF.

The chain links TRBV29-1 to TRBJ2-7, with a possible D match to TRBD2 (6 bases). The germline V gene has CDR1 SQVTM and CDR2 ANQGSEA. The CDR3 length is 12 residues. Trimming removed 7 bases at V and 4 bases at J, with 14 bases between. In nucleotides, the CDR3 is TGCAGCGCTATAAGTCGGGGGTACGAGCAGTACTTC. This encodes CSAISRGYEQYF.

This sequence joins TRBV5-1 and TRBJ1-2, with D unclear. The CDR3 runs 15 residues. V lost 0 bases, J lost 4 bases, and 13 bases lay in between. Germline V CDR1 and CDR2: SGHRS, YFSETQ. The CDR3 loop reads CASSLAEGMAYGYTF. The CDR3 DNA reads TGCGCCAGCAGCTTGGCCGAGGGAATGGCCTATGGCTACACCTTC.

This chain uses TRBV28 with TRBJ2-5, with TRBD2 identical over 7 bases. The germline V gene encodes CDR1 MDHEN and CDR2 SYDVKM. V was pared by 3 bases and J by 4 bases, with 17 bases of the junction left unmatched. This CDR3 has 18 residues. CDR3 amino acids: CASSLSLPGGGILETQYF. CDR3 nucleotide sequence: TGTGCCAGCAGTTTGTCCCTCCCCGGCGGGGGAATACTAGAGACCCAGTACTTC. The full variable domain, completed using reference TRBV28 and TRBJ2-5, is DVKVTQSSRYLVKRTGEKVFLECVQDMDHENMFWYRQDPGLGLRLIYFSYDVKMKEKGDIPEGYSVSREKKERFSLILESASTNQTSMYLCASSLSLPGGGILETQYFGPGTRLLVL.

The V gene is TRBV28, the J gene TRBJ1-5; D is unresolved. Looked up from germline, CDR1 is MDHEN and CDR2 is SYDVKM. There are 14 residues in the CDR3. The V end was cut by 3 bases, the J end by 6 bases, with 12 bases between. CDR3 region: CASSFGDKAQPQHF. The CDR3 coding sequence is TGTGCCAGCAGTTTCGGGGATAAGGCTCAGCCCCAGCATTTT.

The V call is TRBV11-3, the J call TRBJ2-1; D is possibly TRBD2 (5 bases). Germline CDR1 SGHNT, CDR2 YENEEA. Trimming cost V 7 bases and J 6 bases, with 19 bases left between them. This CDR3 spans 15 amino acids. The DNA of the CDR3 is TGTGCCAGCACCTCTTCCGGTAGGGCGGGCAATGAGCAGTTCTTC. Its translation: CASTSSGRAGNEQFF.

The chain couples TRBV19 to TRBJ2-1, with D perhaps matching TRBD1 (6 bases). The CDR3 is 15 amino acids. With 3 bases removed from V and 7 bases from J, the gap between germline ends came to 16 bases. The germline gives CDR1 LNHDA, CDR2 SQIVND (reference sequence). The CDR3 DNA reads TGTGCCAGTAGTATGATGGGGGCGGCGAGTAATGAGCAGTTCTTC. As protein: CASSMMGAASNEQFF.

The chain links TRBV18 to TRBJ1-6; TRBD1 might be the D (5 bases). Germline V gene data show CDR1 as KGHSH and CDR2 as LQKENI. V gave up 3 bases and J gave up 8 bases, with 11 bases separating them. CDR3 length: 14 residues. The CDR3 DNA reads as TGTGCCAGCTCACCCGACAGAATGGATTCACCCCTCCACTTT. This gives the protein CASSPDRMDSPLHF.

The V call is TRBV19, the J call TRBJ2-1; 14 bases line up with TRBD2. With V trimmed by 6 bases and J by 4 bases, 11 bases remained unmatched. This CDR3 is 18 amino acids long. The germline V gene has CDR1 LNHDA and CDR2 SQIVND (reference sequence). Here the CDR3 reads CASRTRLAGGPPYNEQFF. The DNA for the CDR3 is TGTGCCAGTAGGACTAGACTAGCGGGGGGGCCCCCATACAATGAGCAGTTCTTC. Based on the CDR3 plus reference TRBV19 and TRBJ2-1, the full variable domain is DGGITQSPKYLFRKEGQNVTLSCEQNLNHDAMYWYRQDPGQGLRLIYYSQIVNDFQKGDIAEGYSVSREKKESFPLTVTSAQKNPTAFYLCASRTRLAGGPPYNEQFFGPGTRLTVL.

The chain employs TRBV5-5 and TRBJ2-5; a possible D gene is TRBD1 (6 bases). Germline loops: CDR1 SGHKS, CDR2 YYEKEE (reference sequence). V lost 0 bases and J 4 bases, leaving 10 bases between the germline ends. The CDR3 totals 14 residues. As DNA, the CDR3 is TGTGCCAGCAGCTTGGAGCAGGGGTCAGAGACCCAGTACTTC. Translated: CASSLEQGSETQYF.

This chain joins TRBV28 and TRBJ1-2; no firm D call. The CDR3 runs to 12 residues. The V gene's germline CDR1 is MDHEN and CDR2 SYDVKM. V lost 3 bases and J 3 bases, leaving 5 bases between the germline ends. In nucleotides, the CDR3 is TGTGCCAGCAGTTTGGAGGACTATGGCTACACCTTC. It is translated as CASSLEDYGYTF.

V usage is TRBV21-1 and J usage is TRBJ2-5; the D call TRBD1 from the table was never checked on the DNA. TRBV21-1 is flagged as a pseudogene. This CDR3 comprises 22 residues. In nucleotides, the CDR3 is TGTGCCAGCAGCAAAGTTTCAGGGCAGGTGCAAACGGACACTCCCGGCGGAGAGACCCAGTACTTC. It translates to CASSKVSGQVQTDTPGGETQYF.

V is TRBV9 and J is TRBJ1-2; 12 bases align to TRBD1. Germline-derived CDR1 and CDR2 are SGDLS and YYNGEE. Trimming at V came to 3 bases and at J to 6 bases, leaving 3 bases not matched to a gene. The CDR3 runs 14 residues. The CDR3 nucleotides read TGTGCCAGCAGCGCCGGGACAGGGGGCAATGGCTACACCTTC. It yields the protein CASSAGTGGNGYTF. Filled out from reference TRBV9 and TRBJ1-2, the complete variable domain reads DSGVTQTPKHLITATGQRVTLRCSPRSGDLSVYWYQQSLDQGLQFLIQYYNGEERAKGNILERFSAQQFPDLHSELNLSSLELGDSALYFCASSAGTGGNGYTFGSGTRLTVV.